The text below deals with one T cell receptor (beta chain). Its antigen is not known. The source of the sample is a study of cytomegalovirus exposure and HLA in healthy donors. Study at large: It was reported in a later analysis that the 120 or so validation repertoires used the same platform as the approximately 690 first-cohort repertoires.

V lost 3 bases to trimming and J lost 0 bases, with 6 bases between them. Per the germline V gene, CDR1 is WSHSY and CDR2 is SAAADI. This CDR3 has 14 residues. Libraries were prepared by immunoSEQ multiplex PCR; TCRdb keeps only in-frame clonotypes and omits some of them. The sample includes around 400,000 clones, about nine tenths seen only once; the top ten take approximately 0.86%. Points from the study as a whole: Clusters of TCRs from the first cohort tended to co-occur in the roughly 120 validation repertoires (as a later analysis found).

The J gene is TRBJ2-1, the V gene TRBV10-2; D is ambiguous. Specimen: PBMCs. The TCR sequence derives from a young woman in good health and CMV-seronegative. The CDR3 sequence: CASSDGRSYNEQFF. The CDR3 DNA sequence: TGCGCCAGCAGTGACGGTCGCTCCTACAATGAGCAGTTCTTC.